Listed below are T cell receptor beta chains from one sample, sequenced in a study of T cell responses to AZD1222 COVID-19 vaccine. Clones were sequenced by immunoSEQ multiplex PCR, and TCRdb holds only the in-frame ones, with some missing. The sample gives 95,000 to 150,000 clones, over 75% of which show up once; approximately 10% is in the top ten. The sequencing used peripheral blood, collected on day 0 of AZD1222 vaccination. Receptor source: an adult in good health. Both conserved end residues are part of each CDR3. Fields, in order: V gene, CDR3 protein.

v_gene: TRBV30; CDR3aa: CAWSWSSPGANVLTF
v_gene: TRBV7-2; CDR3aa: CASSLRGRDWANEKLFF
v_gene: TRBV11-2; CDR3aa: CASSRDSVISGSNQPQHF
v_gene: TRBV6-5; CDR3aa: CASSYSGGSGAETQYF
v_gene: TRBV19; CDR3aa: CASSSPGRAGLTDTQYF
v_gene: TRBV5-8; CDR3aa: CASTRGGGRGYTF
v_gene: TRBV12-2; CDR3aa: CASRLVCRSSTDTQYF
v_gene: TRBV29-1; CDR3aa: CSVARDQRGHNEQFF
v_gene: TRBV7-9; CDR3aa: CASSSPDRHPFSTDTQYF
v_gene: TRBV19; CDR3aa: CASSRIRDRGHRDYGYTF
v_gene: TRBV7-9; CDR3aa: CASTRTGESNYGYTF
v_gene: TRBV6-5; CDR3aa: CASSYLTGEAFF
v_gene: TRBV7-8; CDR3aa: CASTGSVAATNEKLFF
v_gene: TRBV4-2; CDR3aa: CASSPGDGASYEQYF
v_gene: TRBV6-5; CDR3aa: CASRVGSSIEQYF
v_gene: TRBV4-1; CDR3aa: CASSQNPQGNYGYTF
v_gene: TRBV5-6; CDR3aa: CASSGPGPSSGNTIYF
v_gene: TRBV4-1; CDR3aa: CASSQVAPGANVLTF
v_gene: TRBV15; CDR3aa: CATSRVAGGSETQYF
v_gene: TRBV24-1; CDR3aa: CATNPGTSPGNTIYF
v_gene: TRBV27; CDR3aa: CASSSIQGVGDEQFF
v_gene: TRBV4-3; CDR3aa: CASSQEKGIYYEQYF
v_gene: TRBV7-3; CDR3aa: CASSLIPSYGYTF
v_gene: TRBV30; CDR3aa: CAWAHSAASNQPQHF
v_gene: TRBV2; CDR3aa: CASRPRQASSGNTIYF
v_gene: TRBV21-1; CDR3aa: CASSTRTGILGTEAFF
v_gene: TRBV5-4; CDR3aa: CASSLLPDSGIGIF
v_gene: TRBV29-1; CDR3aa: CSVSGAQTYEQYF
v_gene: TRBV27; CDR3aa: CASSYRNSYEQYF
v_gene: TRBV18; CDR3aa: CASSPSAGGDYGYTF
v_gene: TRBV7-3; CDR3aa: CASSLNYGGEQYF
v_gene: TRBV11-2; CDR3aa: CASSSDTSLGTGELFF
v_gene: TRBV5-1; CDR3aa: CASSLSSYGYTF
v_gene: TRBV4-2; CDR3aa: CASSQPGTLLAGADTQYF
v_gene: TRBV15; CDR3aa: CATSRDLQETYEQYF
v_gene: TRBV5-1; CDR3aa: CASSSGTSGGNTIYF
v_gene: TRBV27; CDR3aa: CATSDRQGPYEQYF
v_gene: TRBV11-3; CDR3aa: CASSLGTSGSRDTQYF
v_gene: TRBV23-1; CDR3aa: CASIPQDSYEQYF
v_gene: TRBV2; CDR3aa: CASRGTSTDTQYF
v_gene: TRBV5-4; CDR3aa: CASSDTGGASPLHF
v_gene: TRBV6-5; CDR3aa: CASSYGGQGSISQFF